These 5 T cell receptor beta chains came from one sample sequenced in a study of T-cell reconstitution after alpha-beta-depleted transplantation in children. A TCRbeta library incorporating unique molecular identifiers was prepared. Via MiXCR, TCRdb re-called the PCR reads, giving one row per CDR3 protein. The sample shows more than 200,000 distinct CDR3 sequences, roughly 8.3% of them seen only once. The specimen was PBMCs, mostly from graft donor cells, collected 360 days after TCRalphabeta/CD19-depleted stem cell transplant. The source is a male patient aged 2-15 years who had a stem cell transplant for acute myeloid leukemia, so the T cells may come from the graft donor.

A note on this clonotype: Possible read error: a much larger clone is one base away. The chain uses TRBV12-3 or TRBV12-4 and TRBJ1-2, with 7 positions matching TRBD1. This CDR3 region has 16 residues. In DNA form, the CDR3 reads TGTGCCAGCGCGGACAGGCTCCGCGGGAGTAACTATGGCGACACCTTC. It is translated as CASADRLRGSNYGDTF.

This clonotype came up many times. The CDR3 loop reads CASAGTGRGAFF. The CDR3, as DNA: TGTGCCAGCGCCGGGACAGGGCGCGGGGCTTTCTTT. This sequence joins TRBV12-3 or TRBV12-4 and TRBJ1-1, with TRBD1 identical over 9 bases. J lost 11 bases, V lost 8 bases, and 9 bases had no gene match. The CDR3 covers 12 residues.

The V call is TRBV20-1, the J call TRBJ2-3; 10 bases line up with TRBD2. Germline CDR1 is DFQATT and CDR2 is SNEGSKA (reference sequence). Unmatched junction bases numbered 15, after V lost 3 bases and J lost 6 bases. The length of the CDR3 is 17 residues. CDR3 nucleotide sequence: TGCAGTGCTAGGACAGGAGGGCCTAGCGGGAGAAAGGATACGCAGTATTTT. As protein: CSARTGGPSGRKDTQYF.

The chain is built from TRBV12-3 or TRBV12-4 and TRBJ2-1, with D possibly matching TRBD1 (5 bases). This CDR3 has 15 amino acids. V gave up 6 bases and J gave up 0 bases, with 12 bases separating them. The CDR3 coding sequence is TGTGCCAGCAGAAAGGACACCTTCTCCTACAATGAGCAGTTCTTC. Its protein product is CASRKDTFSYNEQFF.

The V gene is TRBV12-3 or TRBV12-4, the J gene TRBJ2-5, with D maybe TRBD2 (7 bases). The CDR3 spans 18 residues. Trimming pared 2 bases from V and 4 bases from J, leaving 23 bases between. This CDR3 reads CASSLFSGGVDRRETQYF. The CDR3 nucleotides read TGTGCCAGCAGTTTATTCTCGGGGGGAGTGGACAGAAGAGAGACCCAGTACTTC.